A single sample gave rise to the 24 T cell receptor beta chains below, sequenced in a study of glioma-infiltrating T cells after dendritic cell vaccination. Using immunoSEQ multiplex PCR, the repertoire was profiled, and TCRdb retains in-frame clones only, with some absent. The sample lists 3,000 to 4,000 clones, 90% to 95% occurring once. The sample in question was blood, obtained before dendritic cell vaccination. These receptors came from a human donor with glioblastoma.

The J gene is TRBJ1-2, the V gene TRBV5-4; D remains ambiguous. The CDR3 loop spans 16 amino acids. Per germline, CDR1 SGHNT and CDR2 YYREEE (reference sequence). The ends were cut back, 7 bases at V and 4 bases at J, with 23 bases in the middle. The CDR3 spells CASALSIPGKTYGYTF. DNA of the CDR3: TGTGCCAGCGCACTCTCCATACCAGGAAAGACCTATGGCTACACCTTC.

The CDR3 sequence is CASRVGTAGNTIYF. DNA of the CDR3: TGTGCCAGCAGGGTTGGGACAGCGGGAAACACCATATATTTT. The rearrangement links TRBV28 to TRBJ1-3; TRBD1 matches at 7 bases. The V segment lost 6 bases and the J segment 4 bases; nucleotides outside the gene matches: 6. The CDR3 contains 14 residues. Germline V lookup: CDR1 MDHEN, CDR2 SYDVKM.

This clone was picked up a small number of times. V usage is TRBV28 and J usage is TRBJ2-6; TRBD1 might be the D (6 bases). Germline V gives CDR1 MDHEN, CDR2 SYDVKM. With 10 bases removed from V and 4 bases from J, the gap between germline ends came to 23 bases. CDR3 length: 17 amino acids. In nucleotides, the CDR3 is TGTGCCACACTAAACCGGGACACTAACACCGGGGCCAACGTCCTGACTTTC. This encodes CATLNRDTNTGANVLTF. Combining the CDR3 with reference TRBV28 and TRBJ2-6 gives the whole variable domain DVKVTQSSRYLVKRTGEKVFLECVQDMDHENMFWYRQDPGLGLRLIYFSYDVKMKEKGDIPEGYSVSREKKERFSLILESASTNQTSMYLCATLNRDTNTGANVLTFGAGSRLTVL.

The chain employs TRBV6-1 and TRBJ1-5; 9 nucleotides align to TRBD1. This CDR3 has 15 amino acids. Per the germline V gene, CDR1 is MNHNS and CDR2 is SASEGT. V was clipped by 6 bases and J by 3 bases; unmatched bases: 6. CDR3: CASRTTGGPNQPQHF. In DNA, the CDR3 is TGTGCCAGCAGGACGACAGGGGGACCCAATCAGCCCCAGCATTTT.

The chain employs TRBV9 and TRBJ2-3; 13 bases fit TRBD2. CDR1 and CDR2 (germline): SGDLS, YYNGEE. The CDR3 runs 16 residues. With 4 bases clipped from V and 0 bases from J, the junction kept 2 bases outside the gene matches. In DNA, the CDR3 is TGTGCCAGCAGCCCGGGACTAGCGGGAAGCACAGATACGCAGTATTTT. It codes for CASSPGLAGSTDTQYF.

The gene calls are TRBV5-1 and TRBJ1-1; 8 nucleotides agree with TRBD1. This CDR3 region has 14 residues. J gave up 8 bases and V 2 bases, and 8 bases lay outside the gene matches. Per germline, CDR1 SGHRS and CDR2 YFSETQ. CDR3 in amino acids: CASSLGQGSSEAFF. DNA for the CDR3: TGCGCCAGCAGCTTAGGACAGGGTAGTAGCGAAGCTTTCTTT. The full variable domain, its missing parts supplied by reference TRBV5-1 and TRBJ1-1, is KAGVTQTPRYLIKTRGQQVTLSCSPISGHRSVSWYQQTPGQGLQFLFEYFSETQRNKGNFPGRFSGRQFSNSRSEMNVSTLELGDSALYLCASSLGQGSSEAFFGQGTRLTVV.

The chain is built from TRBV28 and TRBJ1-2; 9 bases are a match to TRBD1. V trimming: 6 bases; J trimming: 13 bases; junction bases outside the gene matches: 30. CDR1 is MDHEN, CDR2 SYDVKM, per germline. The CDR3 has 19 amino acids. The CDR3 DNA reads as TGTGCCAGCAGCCTACAGGGGGCGTTACCCCCCGAGAGTGTCGGTGGTAGCACCTTC. This codes for CASSLQGALPPESVGGSTF.

V usage is TRBV5-5 and J usage is TRBJ2-5; D is uncertain. The CDR3 covers 14 residues. Germline loops: CDR1 SGHKS, CDR2 YYEKEE (reference sequence). V shed 0 bases and J shed 2 bases, with 8 bases lying between them. The CDR3 protein is CASSLAWPQETQYF. The CDR3 DNA is TGTGCCAGCAGCTTGGCGTGGCCTCAAGAGACCCAGTACTTC.

The chain couples TRBV19 to TRBJ2-7, with TRBD1 as a possible D gene (5 bases). Trimming took off 10 bases at V and 5 bases at J, with 12 bases between the two ends. The CDR3 sequence is 11 residues long. Per the germline V gene, CDR1 is LNHDA and CDR2 is SQIVND (reference sequence). CDR3 sequence: CAIPQGNEQYF. The CDR3, as DNA: TGTGCCATTCCCCAGGGAAACGAGCAGTACTTC.

This chain joins TRBV20-1 and TRBJ2-5; D is unresolved. Trimming shortened V by 4 bases and J by 5 bases, and 8 bases separated the two germline ends. The CDR3 covers 11 residues. In germline, CDR1 is DFQATT, CDR2 SNEGSKA (reference sequence). CDR3 bases: TGCAGTGCTACCAGATTGGAGACCCAGTACTTC. Translating it yields CSATRLETQYF.

The chain joins TRBV11-2 to TRBJ1-2; 7 bases align to TRBD1. The CDR3 contains 13 residues. CDR1 SGHAT and CDR2 FQNNGV come from the germline V gene. The J segment lost 7 bases and the V segment lost 2 bases, leaving 4 bases of the junction unmatched. Written as DNA, the CDR3 is TGTGCCAGCAGCTTACAGGGGGAGAGTGGCTACACCTTC. This sequence encodes CASSLQGESGYTF.

This chain uses TRBV6-1 with TRBJ1-1; no reliable D call. Per the germline V gene, CDR1 is MNHNS and CDR2 is SASEGT. Between the trimmed V and J ends, which lost 2 bases and 4 bases, there was a span of 20 bases. The length of the CDR3 is 17 residues. The chain's CDR3 is CASSELVLGIGSTEAFF. Here the CDR3 DNA reads TGTGCCAGCAGTGAACTCGTTTTAGGGATAGGGAGCACTGAAGCTTTCTTT.

V and J are TRBV27 and TRBJ2-2, with 8 bases identical to TRBD2. The germline V gene has CDR1 MNHEY and CDR2 SMNVEV (reference sequence). The junction had 0 bases not matched to a gene; V was cut back by 0 bases and J by 3 bases. The CDR3 has 15 amino acids. CDR3 DNA: TGTGCCAGCAGTTTATCACTAGCGGACACCGGGGAGCTGTTTTTT. Protein sequence: CASSLSLADTGELFF.

The chain uses TRBV7-9 and TRBJ2-5; D gene uncertain. V lost 2 bases to trimming and J lost 0 bases, with 13 bases between them. The V gene's germline CDR1 is SEHNR and CDR2 FQNEAQ (reference sequence). This CDR3 spans 16 amino acids. CDR3 amino acids: CASSLNPVPYQETQYF. The CDR3 bases are TGTGCCAGCAGCTTAAATCCAGTCCCGTACCAAGAGACCCAGTACTTC.

The V call is TRBV7-2, the J call TRBJ1-1; 7 nucleotides agree with TRBD1. CDR3 length: 14 amino acids. The V segment lost 5 bases and the J segment 0 bases; nucleotides outside the gene matches: 3. Germline V gives CDR1 SGHTA, CDR2 FQGNSA. CDR3 sequence: CASSPGQLNTEAFF. CDR3 nucleotides: TGTGCCAGCAGCCCGGGACAGTTGAACACTGAAGCTTTCTTT.

The chain combines TRBV21-1 with TRBJ2-3; TRBD2 is the table's D call and was not checked against the DNA. TRBV21-1 is marked as a pseudogene. CDR3 length equals 16 residues. CDR3 sequence: CASSKVPRLAADTQYF. Here the CDR3 DNA reads TGTGCCAGCAGCAAAGTTCCGAGACTAGCTGCAGATACGCAGTATTTT.

The chain has TRBV7-9 and TRBJ2-5, with TRBD2 matching over 7 bases. The V gene's germline CDR1 is SEHNR and CDR2 FQNEAQ (reference sequence). The CDR3 sequence is 13 residues long. The V and J ends lost 2 bases and 7 bases, in that order; junction bases with no gene match: 4. The CDR3 spells CASSLLGEGTQYF. DNA of the CDR3: TGTGCCAGCAGCTTACTGGGGGAGGGGACCCAGTACTTC.

The V call is TRBV19, the J call TRBJ1-4; TRBD1 might be the D (5 bases). CDR1 is LNHDA and CDR2 is SQIVND in the germline V gene (reference sequence). V gave up 8 bases and J gave up 5 bases, with 18 bases separating them. CDR3 length: 15 residues. The CDR3 nucleotides are TGTGCCAGTTCTCTCGATGACAGACGGAATGAAAAACTGTTTTTT. It yields the protein CASSLDDRRNEKLFF.

This chain joins TRBV27 and TRBJ2-1; TRBD2 agrees at 10 bases. J gave up 8 bases and V 9 bases, and 4 bases lay outside the gene matches. The CDR3 is made up of 12 amino acids. The germline V gene encodes CDR1 MNHEY and CDR2 SMNVEV (reference sequence). The CDR3 DNA follows: TGTGCCAGGGAGCGGGAGGGCGATGAGCAGTTCTTC. It yields the protein CAREREGDEQFF.

This chain uses TRBV18 with TRBJ2-3; tentatively, D is TRBD2 (6 bases). The V gene's germline CDR1 is KGHSH and CDR2 LQKENI. V gave up 8 bases and J gave up 7 bases, with 22 bases separating them. CDR3 length: 15 amino acids. CDR3 region: CASTPTRDSFHTQYF. The CDR3, as DNA: TGTGCCAGCACCCCAACCAGGGACTCTTTCCATACGCAGTATTTT. The whole variable domain, filled in from reference TRBV18 and TRBJ2-3, reads NAGVMQNPRHLVRRRGQEARLRCSPMKGHSHVYWYRQLPEEGLKFMVYLQKENIIDESGMPKERFSAEFPKEGPSILRIQQVVRGDSAAYFCASTPTRDSFHTQYFGPGTRLTVL.

This chain joins TRBV4-3 and TRBJ2-1; 7 bases fit TRBD2. Per the germline V gene, CDR1 is LGHNA and CDR2 is YSLEER. V shed 1 base, J shed 9 bases, and the junction held 12 bases outside the gene matches. The CDR3 sequence is 16 residues long. CDR3 in amino acids: CASSQAPHTSSGEQFF. The CDR3 coding sequence is TGCGCCAGCAGCCAAGCTCCCCACACCTCTAGCGGTGAGCAGTTCTTC.

This clone has just one count. This sequence joins TRBV27 and TRBJ2-5, with D maybe TRBD1 (7 bases). V dropped 6 bases and J dropped 4 bases, with 21 bases sitting between them. This CDR3 comprises 16 residues. CDR1 and CDR2 (germline): MNHEY, SMNVEV (reference sequence). The CDR3 spells CASSLGQPGGGETQYF. The DNA for the CDR3 is TGTGCCAGCAGCCTAGGACAGCCAGGGGGAGGAGAGACCCAGTACTTC.

This sequence joins TRBV6-6 and TRBJ1-1, with TRBD1 matching over 7 bases. V lost 5 bases, J lost 3 bases, and 6 bases stayed unmatched. The CDR3 is made up of 14 amino acids. Germline V gene data show CDR1 as MNHNY and CDR2 as SVGAGI (reference sequence). Here the CDR3 reads CASSRTGADTEAFF. Written as DNA, the CDR3 is TGTGCCAGCAGTAGAACAGGGGCGGACACTGAAGCTTTCTTT.

The CDR3 DNA is TGTGCCACCAGCAGAGATCGGGATAGCGGGAGGCAGGCCGCAGTATCCTACGAGCAGTACTTC. This translates into CATSRDRDSGRQAAVSYEQYF. The rearrangement joins TRBV15 to TRBJ2-7; 10 bases align to TRBD2. The CDR3 loop spans 21 amino acids. J gave up 1 base and V 0 bases, and 18 bases lay outside the gene matches. Germline lookup yields CDR1 LNHNV and CDR2 YYDKDF (reference sequence).